The 20 T cell receptor beta chains below come from one sample, sequenced in a study of blood T cell repertoires in COVID-19. Profiling relied on immunoSEQ multiplex PCR, and the TCRdb table lists in-frame clones only, not all of them. Of tens of thousands of clones detected, 80% to 90% appear once; the ten largest clones hold roughly 1.4%. Sequencing was performed on peripheral blood. All receptors derive from a woman aged 80 or older with acute or convalescent COVID-19.

The chain has TRBV6-4 and TRBJ1-2; D unclear. The germline gives CDR1 MRHNA, CDR2 SNTAGT. Trimming took off 0 bases at V and 7 bases at J, with 9 bases between the two ends. The CDR3 is 13 residues long. As DNA, the CDR3 is TGTGCCAGCAGTGACTCGACGGGGAGTGGCTACACCTTC. As protein: CASSDSTGSGYTF.

The V and J genes are TRBV6-5 and TRBJ1-1, with 7 bases lining up with TRBD1. The junction had 5 bases not matched to a gene; V was cut back by 8 bases and J by 5 bases. The CDR3 consists of 12 residues. CDR1 MNHEY and CDR2 SVGAGI come from the germline V gene. CDR3 coding DNA: TGTGCCAGCGAGAGGGGGCGGACTGAAGCTTTCTTT. Protein: CASERGRTEAFF.

CDR3 protein: CASSAQGFNTGELFF. The CDR3, as DNA: TGTGCCAGCAGCGCACAGGGTTTTAACACCGGGGAGCTGTTTTTT. This rearrangement joins TRBV9 to TRBJ2-2; a possible D gene is TRBD1 (6 bases). The CDR3 spans 15 residues. Germline V lookup: CDR1 SGDLS, CDR2 YYNGEE. Trimming removed 3 bases at V and 2 bases at J, with 11 bases between.

Of note for this clone: Germline and junction disagree at one end, which may indicate a read error. The genes are TRBV15 and TRBJ2-7; 8 positions match TRBD1. From germline, CDR1 is LNHNV and CDR2 YYDKDF (reference sequence). This CDR3 is built from 15 residues. The CDR3, as DNA: TGTGCCACCAGAAGAGGACAGGGCTGGTCCTACGAGCAGTACTTC. This codes for CATRRGQGWSYEQYF.

The chain is built from TRBV3-1 (or the pseudogene TRBV3-2) and TRBJ1-2; D call uncertain. The germline V and J ends were trimmed by 0 bases and 7 bases, with 6 bases remaining between them. The CDR3 sequence is 12 residues long. Germline V gives CDR1 LGHDT, CDR2 YNNKEL (reference sequence). Here the CDR3 reads CASSQDRIGYTF. CDR3 nucleotide sequence: TGTGCCAGCAGCCAAGACAGGATTGGCTACACCTTC.

The V call is TRBV19, the J call TRBJ1-1, with 7 nucleotides matching TRBD1. From germline, CDR1 is LNHDA and CDR2 SQIVND (reference sequence). The CDR3 runs 14 residues. V lost 4 bases and J lost 5; bases outside the gene matches: 7. The CDR3 DNA follows: TGTGCCAGTAGTAATTCGGACAGGCGGACTGAAGCTTTCTTT. It encodes CASSNSDRRTEAFF.

The genes are TRBV3-1 (or the pseudogene TRBV3-2) and TRBJ1-6, with a tentative D call TRBD1 (5 bases). The germline V gene encodes CDR1 LGHDT and CDR2 YNNKEL (reference sequence). Deletions cut 1 base from V and 6 bases from J, with 10 bases between. This CDR3 comprises 15 residues. The CDR3 spells CASSQGSGINSPLHF. In DNA, the CDR3 is TGTGCCAGCAGCCAAGGGTCAGGGATTAATTCACCCCTCCACTTT.

The genes are TRBV2 and TRBJ2-1, with D maybe TRBD2 (6 bases). Between the trimmed V and J ends, which lost 5 bases and 7 bases, there was a span of 24 bases. This CDR3 is 17 amino acids long. Looked up from germline, CDR1 is SNHLY and CDR2 is FYNNEI. The CDR3 sequence: CASSFSSNGASVNEQFF. The CDR3 DNA reads TGTGCCAGCAGTTTCTCTAGTAATGGAGCTAGCGTTAATGAGCAGTTCTTC.

The V call is TRBV12-3 or TRBV12-4, the J call TRBJ2-7; TRBD2 matches at 8 bases. The CDR3 consists of 13 residues. V shed 3 bases, J shed 2 bases, and the junction held 0 bases outside the gene matches. CDR3 loop: CASSFGGAYEQYF. CDR3 in DNA: TGTGCCAGCAGTTTCGGGGGGGCCTACGAGCAGTACTTC.

J is TRBJ1-6 and V is TRBV19; tentative D call: TRBD1 (6 bases). The germline CDR1 and CDR2 sequences are LNHDA and SQIVND (reference sequence). The CDR3 is 17 amino acids. V lost 5 bases, J lost 10 bases, and 24 bases lay in between. CDR3 DNA sequence: TGTGCCAGTAGTTCGCGGGGGGCCGGGAGAGGGAACTCACCCCTCCACTTT. Translating gives CASSSRGAGRGNSPLHF.

This chain uses TRBV27 with TRBJ2-7, with D maybe TRBD2 (6 bases). Germline CDR1 reads MNHEY; CDR2 reads SMNVEV (reference sequence). This CDR3 comprises 15 residues. V was trimmed by 5 bases and J by 4 bases, leaving 18 bases between them. The CDR3 nucleotides read TGTGCCAGCAGTCTCCAGGGCATGGGGGGATACGAGCAGTACTTC. Amino acids: CASSLQGMGGYEQYF.

The sample holds a few counts of this clone. The chain is built from TRBV2 and TRBJ2-1, with 7 bases that match TRBD2. Per the germline V gene, CDR1 is SNHLY and CDR2 is FYNNEI. The CDR3 length is 15 residues. V gave up 3 bases and J gave up 3 bases; unmatched junction bases: 5. The CDR3 DNA reads as TGTGCCAGCAGTGAGCGGCTAGCGGACTACAATGAGCAGTTCTTC. Its translation is CASSERLADYNEQFF.

This rearrangement joins TRBV3-1 (or the pseudogene TRBV3-2) to TRBJ2-1; tentative D call: TRBD2 (5 bases). Per the germline V gene, CDR1 is LGHDT and CDR2 is YNNKEL (reference sequence). This CDR3 spans 12 amino acids. Between the trimmed V and J ends, which lost 3 bases and 10 bases, there was a span of 10 bases. This CDR3 reads CASSQASWEQFF. CDR3 nucleotides: TGTGCCAGCAGCCAGGCTAGCTGGGAGCAGTTCTTC.

This chain connects TRBV7-2 to TRBJ1-2; D unclear. CDR3 length: 15 amino acids. Trimming shortened V by 1 base and J by 1 base, and 10 bases separated the two germline ends. Germline CDR1 SGHTA, CDR2 FQGNSA. The CDR3 sequence: CASSLGRLVNYGYTF. The CDR3 coding sequence is TGTGCCAGCAGCTTAGGGAGGCTGGTTAACTATGGCTACACCTTC.

In regard to this clone: One end of the junction is discordant with germline, which a read error may explain. The rearrangement links TRBV29-1 to TRBJ1-1; D gene uncertain. The CDR3 length is 13 residues. Per germline, CDR1 SQVTM and CDR2 ANQGSEA. The CDR3 here is CSVQTGPHARGLF. As DNA, the CDR3 is TGCAGCGTCCAAACCGGGCCTCACGCCCGCGGGCTTTTT.

V and J are TRBV18 and TRBJ1-1; the match to TRBD1 covers 8 bases. The CDR3 is made up of 13 amino acids. V gave up 4 bases and J gave up 5 bases; unmatched junction bases: 3. CDR1 is KGHSH and CDR2 is LQKENI in the germline V gene. In DNA form, the CDR3 reads TGTGCCAGCTCACTGGGACAGGTGACTGAAGCTTTCTTT. Translation: CASSLGQVTEAFF.

With respect to this clone: One end of the junction varies from germline; a read error may be responsible. The V call is TRBV2, the J call TRBJ2-7; 12 bases align to TRBD2. Germline-derived CDR1 and CDR2 are SNHLY and FYNNEI. The CDR3 is 13 residues long. The CDR3 sequence is CAGRGTSGYEQYF. The CDR3, as DNA: TGTGCCGGCAGAGGGACTAGCGGGTACGAGCAGTACTTC. The full variable domain, its missing parts supplied by reference TRBV2 and TRBJ2-7, is EPEVTQTPSHQVTQMGQEVILRCVPISNHLYFYWYRQILGQKVEFLVSFYNNEISEKSEIFDDQFSVERPDGSNFTLKIRSTKLEDSAMYFCAGRGTSGYEQYFGPGTRLTVT.

The chain is built from TRBV7-3 and TRBJ2-1; no firm D call. The germline gives CDR1 SGHTA, CDR2 FQGTGA. The CDR3 spans 15 residues. V lost 0 bases to trimming and J lost 3 bases, with 9 bases between them. The CDR3, as DNA: TGTGCCAGCAGCTTAACGTTTGCGGACTACAATGAGCAGTTCTTC. This translates into CASSLTFADYNEQFF.

The chain carries TRBV18 and TRBJ1-3, with D maybe TRBD1 (6 bases). The CDR3 runs 15 residues. Between the trimmed V and J ends, which lost 3 bases and 2 bases, there was a span of 11 bases. Germline V gene sequence: CDR1 KGHSH, CDR2 LQKENI. The DNA for the CDR3 is TGTGCCAGCTCACCTACGGGGACAACTGGAAACACCATATATTTT. Its translation: CASSPTGTTGNTIYF.

The rearrangement joins TRBV7-2 to TRBJ2-5; TRBD1 aligns across 9 bases. Germline CDR1 is SGHTA and CDR2 is FQGNSA. J gave up 2 bases and V 3 bases, and 7 bases lay outside the gene matches. This CDR3 has 16 residues. CDR3 in amino acids: CASSLGSGQGQETQYF. CDR3 DNA sequence: TGTGCCAGCAGCTTGGGGTCGGGACAGGGTCAAGAGACCCAGTACTTC.